Listed below are T cell receptor beta chains from one sample, sequenced in a study of early T cells in non-severe SARS-CoV-2 infection. Each CDR3 protein is one row after TCRdb ran MiXCR on the 5' RACE reads. The data contain roughly 99,000 distinct CDR3 sequences, 11% of them singletons. The sample was whole blood. These receptors were collected from an adult who was a healthcare worker with PCR-confirmed SARS-CoV-2 infection or an uninfected control (not recorded which). Both conserved end residues are part of each CDR3. The D gene is left open where the match is weak. Clone size is not always given. Where it is, it says once, few, many or a class for expanded clones.

CDR3 DNA	CDR3 protein	V gene	clone size	D gene	J gene
TGTGCCAGCAGCTTACAGGGGTCGTCCTTTCATGGCTACACCTTC	CASSLQGSSFHGYTF	TRBV7-2	-	-	TRBJ1-2
TGTGCCAGCAGCCCCCAGGCGGGAGTATGGACCGGGGAGCTGTTTTTT	CASSPQAGVWTGELFF	TRBV11-2	-	TRBD2	TRBJ2-2
TGCAGCGTTGACCCCAGGGTGGATGGCTACACCTTC	CSVDPRVDGYTF	TRBV29-1	-	-	TRBJ1-2
TGTGCCAGCAGAAAGACTAGCGGTAGAGTATACGAGCAGTACTTC	CASRKTSGRVYEQYF	TRBV6-6	-	TRBD2	TRBJ2-7
TGCGCCAGCAGTTTGGGGGATGATACAGAGGCTTTCTTT	CASSLGDDTEAFF	TRBV5-1	-	-	TRBJ1-1
TGTGCCAGCAGCTTAGAACGGCGCTCCTACAATGAGCAGTTCTTC	CASSLERRSYNEQFF	TRBV7-2	few	-	TRBJ2-1
TGTGCCAGCAGCGCTCTAGGACAGGGGGCAGGCACCGGGGAGCTGTTTTTT	CASSALGQGAGTGELFF	TRBV28	many	TRBD1	TRBJ2-2
TGCAGTGCTAGGGGCTCCCCCTACGAGCAGTACTTC	CSARGSPYEQYF	TRBV20-1	many	-	TRBJ2-7
TGTGCCAGCAGTGGGAACAGGGGGGATAACTATGGCTACACCTTC	CASSGNRGDNYGYTF	TRBV2	-	TRBD1	TRBJ1-2
TGTGCCAGCAGCTTAACCCGGTTAGAGGCCAACGTCCTGACTTTC	CASSLTRLEANVLTF	TRBV7-2	few	-	TRBJ2-6
TGTGCCAGCTCACCACCGACGGCTGAGCAGTTCTTC	CASSPPTAEQFF	TRBV18	many	-	TRBJ2-1
TGTGCCAGCAGTTTGATGGCGGGAGCCTACAATGAGCAGTTCTTC	CASSLMAGAYNEQFF	TRBV12-3/TRBV12-4	-	TRBD2	TRBJ2-1
TGTGCCAGCAGCTCCGGGACGGTCACCTACGAGCAGTACTTC	CASSSGTVTYEQYF	TRBV11-2	few	-	TRBJ2-7
TGCGCCAGCAGTGGTGGCAGAGGGCAGGAGACCCAGTACTTC	CASSGGRGQETQYF	TRBV10-1	few	-	TRBJ2-5
TGTGCCACCAGTGACGGAAAAGCGAACTATCAGCCCCAGCATTTT	CATSDGKANYQPQHF	TRBV24-1	many	-	TRBJ1-5
TGTGCCAGCAGAAGGACAGGGCTCGGTAGCACAGATACGCAGTATTTT	CASRRTGLGSTDTQYF	TRBV6-5	-	TRBD1	TRBJ2-3
TGTGCCAGCAGCAAATCTAGCGGGAGGAGGGCCGAGCAGTACTTC	CASSKSSGRRAEQYF	TRBV11-2	-	TRBD2	TRBJ2-7
TGTGCCAGCAGCTTAGCGGTCCAGGACCAAGAGACCCAGTACTTC	CASSLAVQDQETQYF	TRBV7-2	many	-	TRBJ2-5
TGTGCCGGCAGTCCGCGGACAGGAGCCTCCTACAATGAGCAGTTCTTC	CAGSPRTGASYNEQFF	TRBV6-5	-	TRBD1	TRBJ2-1
TGTGCCAGCAGCTTAGGGGCGTTCTCTGGGGCCAACGTCCTGACTTTC	CASSLGAFSGANVLTF	TRBV11-2	many	-	TRBJ2-6
TGTGCCAGCTCACCTCTCCCGGGACTAGGAAGGTTCGAGCAGTACTTC	CASSPLPGLGRFEQYF	TRBV18	many	TRBD2	TRBJ2-7